These 21 T cell receptor beta chains were all obtained from the same sample, sequenced in a study of blood T cell repertoires in COVID-19. The method was immunoSEQ multiplex PCR; TCRdb's version includes in-frame clones alone and lacks a portion of them. The table lists about 100,000 clones, roughly 88% of them singletons, with 6.8% in the top ten. The sequenced sample was peripheral blood. The source is a man aged 50 or older with active or convalescent COVID-19.

The rearrangement joins TRBV4-3 to TRBJ1-2; tentatively, D is TRBD1 (6 bases). There are 17 residues in the CDR3. The germline V gene encodes CDR1 LGHNA and CDR2 YSLEER. V lost 1 base and J 1 base, leaving 16 bases between the germline ends. DNA for the CDR3: TGCGCCAGCAGCCAAGGTTTTGGTTTACAGGGTAACTATGGCTACACCTTC. Translation: CASSQGFGLQGNYGYTF.

J is TRBJ2-1 and V is TRBV7-8; TRBD1 matches at 9 bases. The trim removed 2 bases at V and 6 bases at J, leaving 5 bases unmatched. The length of the CDR3 is 15 residues. In germline, CDR1 is SGHVS, CDR2 FQNEAQ. The CDR3 DNA sequence: TGTGCCAGCAGCTTAAACAGGGGGCCTAGCAATGAGCAGTTCTTC. Translation: CASSLNRGPSNEQFF.

This sequence joins TRBV5-1 and TRBJ2-2, with 8 positions matching TRBD2. With 4 bases clipped from V and 5 bases from J, the junction kept 7 bases outside the gene matches. CDR3 length: 15 amino acids. Germline V lookup: CDR1 SGHRS, CDR2 YFSETQ. CDR3 nucleotide sequence: TGCGCCAGCAGCACGGGAGGGCCAGGTACCGGGGAGCTGTTTTTT. Encoded protein: CASSTGGPGTGELFF.

The rearrangement joins TRBV2 to TRBJ2-3, with D unclear. The germline V gene encodes CDR1 SNHLY and CDR2 FYNNEI. The germline V and J ends were trimmed by 0 bases and 0 bases, with 7 bases remaining between them. This CDR3 comprises 15 residues. The CDR3 coding sequence is TGTGCCAGCAGTGAAGCGTATATTAGCACAGATACGCAGTATTTT. It is translated as CASSEAYISTDTQYF.

V gene TRBV7-9 combines with J gene TRBJ1-5; tentative D call: TRBD1 (6 bases). Looked up from germline, CDR1 is SEHNR and CDR2 is FQNEAQ (reference sequence). V lost 2 bases to trimming and J lost 7 bases, with 12 bases between them. This CDR3 comprises 14 residues. The CDR3: CASSLQGRGQPQHF. The CDR3 DNA reads TGTGCCAGCAGCTTACAGGGGCGAGGACAGCCCCAGCATTTT.

V usage is TRBV5-1 and J usage is TRBJ1-2, with D uncertain. This CDR3 spans 15 amino acids. Deletions cut 4 bases from V and 0 bases from J, with 13 bases between. CDR1 is SGHRS, CDR2 YFSETQ, per germline. The CDR3 loop is CASSTDGESNYGYTF. Here the CDR3 DNA reads TGCGCCAGCAGCACCGACGGGGAATCTAACTATGGCTACACCTTC.

V is TRBV7-9 and J is TRBJ2-2; possibly TRBD1 for D (7 bases). Trimming shortened V by 1 base and J by 6 bases, and 18 bases separated the two germline ends. The CDR3 contains 17 residues. Germline V CDR1 and CDR2: SEHNR, FQNEAQ (reference sequence). CDR3 in amino acids: CASSLGGGGFSAGELFF. The CDR3 nucleotides are TGTGCCAGCAGCTTAGGTGGAGGGGGCTTCTCTGCCGGGGAGCTGTTTTTT.

This clone was seen a few times. The genes are TRBV3-1 (or the pseudogene TRBV3-2) and TRBJ2-7, with D possibly being TRBD2 (6 bases). This CDR3 has 14 residues. Germline V lookup: CDR1 LGHDT, CDR2 YNNKEL (reference sequence). Trimming removed 4 bases from V and 1 base from J, with 11 bases in between. The CDR3 loop reads CASSPGLLSYEQYF. DNA for the CDR3: TGTGCCAGCAGCCCAGGACTACTGTCCTACGAGCAGTACTTC.

This rearrangement joins TRBV14 to TRBJ1-6; no firm D call. Trimming took off 1 base at V and 8 bases at J, with 12 bases between the two ends. The length of the CDR3 is 15 residues. The germline gives CDR1 SGHDN, CDR2 FVKESK. CDR3 DNA: TGTGCCAGCAGCCAAGGCTTTCCCGGTTATTCACCCCTCCACTTT. This gives the protein CASSQGFPGYSPLHF.

The chain joins TRBV19 to TRBJ2-6; 12 nucleotides agree with TRBD2. The V segment lost 3 bases and the J segment 4 bases; nucleotides outside the gene matches: 16. CDR3 length: 21 residues. From germline, CDR1 is LNHDA and CDR2 SQIVND (reference sequence). CDR3 sequence (DNA): TGTGCCAGTAGTATCAGGGTAGCTTGGGGACTAGCGGGCGCAGGGGCCAACGTCCTGACTTTC. This gives the protein CASSIRVAWGLAGAGANVLTF.

The chain recombines TRBV10-1 with TRBJ2-7; D might be TRBD2 (6 bases). Germline V gene sequence: CDR1 WNHNN, CDR2 SYGVQD (reference sequence). The CDR3 spans 13 residues. Trimming stripped 6 bases from V and 1 base from J, with 10 bases between. CDR3 sequence reads: CASSFSGSYEQYF. The CDR3 DNA sequence: TGCGCCAGCAGCTTTAGCGGTTCCTACGAGCAGTACTTC.

This clone was found once. The J gene is TRBJ1-6, the V gene TRBV15; TRBD1 agrees at 8 bases. The CDR3 totals 16 residues. Germline V gives CDR1 LNHNV, CDR2 YYDKDF (reference sequence). The V gene end was trimmed by 1 base and the J gene end by 7 bases; junction bases not matched to a gene: 6. Written as DNA, the CDR3 is TGTGCCACCAGCAGAGGACCACAGGGGGGGAATTCACCCCTCCACTTT. It is translated as CATSRGPQGGNSPLHF.

The rearrangement uses TRBV6-2 or TRBV6-3 and TRBJ2-2, with TRBD1 matching 8 bases. The CDR3 loop spans 16 amino acids. From germline, CDR1 is MNHEY and CDR2 SVGEGT. V was pared by 2 bases and J by 8 bases, with 10 bases of the junction left unmatched. CDR3 loop: CASSYPQGAVPGELFF. For the CDR3, the DNA is TGTGCCAGCAGTTACCCCCAGGGGGCTGTTCCGGGGGAGCTGTTTTTT.

This rearrangement joins TRBV2 to TRBJ2-1, with D perhaps matching TRBD2 (6 bases). This CDR3 spans 12 amino acids. Trimming removed 8 bases from V and 4 bases from J, with 9 bases in between. In germline, CDR1 is SNHLY, CDR2 FYNNEI. CDR3 nucleotides: TGTGCCAGCTCGGGAGTTTACAATGAGCAGTTCTTC. This encodes CASSGVYNEQFF.

DNA for the CDR3: TGTGCCAGCAGCACCCCAGGGGGCGATGGCTACACCTTC. Translated, it gives CASSTPGGDGYTF. V gene TRBV5-8 combines with J gene TRBJ1-2; 8 bases agree with TRBD1. The V gene's germline CDR1 is SGHTS and CDR2 YDEGEE. The CDR3 loop spans 13 amino acids. Trimming cost V 4 bases and J 6 bases; bases outside gene matches: 5.

A single count supports this clone. The chain combines TRBV5-1 with TRBJ1-1; D is possibly TRBD1 (5 bases). The V end was cut by 0 bases, the J end by 4 bases, with 10 bases between. The CDR3 is made up of 14 amino acids. Germline-derived CDR1 and CDR2 are SGHRS and YFSETQ. CDR3 sequence (DNA): TGCGCCAGCAGCTTGGGGAGGGGCCTCACTGAAGCTTTCTTT. It yields the protein CASSLGRGLTEAFF. The full variable domain, in which reference TRBV5-1 and TRBJ1-1 provide the parts outside the CDR3, is KAGVTQTPRYLIKTRGQQVTLSCSPISGHRSVSWYQQTPGQGLQFLFEYFSETQRNKGNFPGRFSGRQFSNSRSEMNVSTLELGDSALYLCASSLGRGLTEAFFGQGTRLTVV.

V and J are TRBV7-9 and TRBJ2-6; TRBD1 matches 8 bases. The germline gives CDR1 SEHNR, CDR2 FQNEAQ (reference sequence). This CDR3 is built from 16 residues. V was pared by 5 bases and J by 1 base, with 4 bases of the junction left unmatched. This CDR3 is CASSPTGVSGANVLTF. The CDR3 DNA sequence: TGTGCCAGCAGCCCGACAGGGGTTTCTGGGGCCAACGTCCTGACTTTC. Filled out from reference TRBV7-9 and TRBJ2-6, the complete variable domain reads DTGVSQNPRHKITKRGQNVTFRCDPISEHNRLYWYRQTLGQGPEFLTYFQNEAQLEKSRLLSDRFSAERPKGSFSTLEIQRTEQGDSAMYLCASSPTGVSGANVLTFGAGSRLTVL.

The gene calls are TRBV18 and TRBJ1-5; possibly TRBD1 for D (6 bases). V gave up 6 bases and J gave up 1 base, with 13 bases separating them. Germline V gives CDR1 KGHSH, CDR2 LQKENI. The CDR3 loop spans 15 amino acids. The CDR3 reads CASSLQGGSNQPQHF. Written as DNA, the CDR3 is TGTGCCAGCTCGCTACAGGGTGGGAGCAATCAGCCCCAGCATTTT.

The CDR3 sequence: CASSQGTSVWSYNEQFF. The CDR3 region has the DNA TGTGCCAGCAGTCAAGGGACTAGCGTTTGGTCCTACAATGAGCAGTTCTTC. The chain carries TRBV27 and TRBJ2-1, with 10 bases lining up with TRBD2. Germline V lookup: CDR1 MNHEY, CDR2 SMNVEV (reference sequence). The junction had 8 bases not matched to a gene; V was cut back by 5 bases and J by 1 base. There are 17 residues in the CDR3.

J is TRBJ2-7 and V is TRBV12-2; TRBD1 was called by the table and not checked on the DNA. TRBV12-2 is designated a pseudogene. CDR3 length equals 16 residues. The CDR3 sequence: CASRLPRQGRDYEQYF. As DNA, the CDR3 is TGTGCAAGTCGCTTACCGAGACAGGGCCGGGACTACGAGCAGTACTTC.

The genes are TRBV10-1 and TRBJ2-7; 7 bases map to TRBD1. CDR3 length: 15 residues. The trim removed 5 bases at V and 2 bases at J, leaving 9 bases unmatched. CDR1 and CDR2 from the germline V gene are WNHNN and SYGVQD (reference sequence). The CDR3 is CASSTLRDSPYEQYF. In nucleotides, the CDR3 is TGCGCCAGCAGTACCCTCCGGGACAGTCCCTACGAGCAGTACTTC.